This T cell receptor beta chain is from a study of identifying expanded T cells in peripheral blood. Only one count was recorded for this clone. Antigen specificity is unknown. General observations from the study: Over around two and four weeks, about 15 and 18 clones changed, versus around 1.3 between replicates. Approximately 2-week clone count variance significantly increased as total template count grew.

No infections or other immune events were documented during collection. Clones were sequenced by immunoSEQ multiplex PCR, and TCRdb holds only the in-frame ones, with some missing. The sample records under 85,000 clones, roughly 84% being singletons. Looked up from germline, CDR1 is GTSNPN and CDR2 is SVGIG (reference sequence). The CDR3 loop spans 15 amino acids. With 2 bases removed from V and 5 bases from J, the gap between germline ends came to 18 bases. The V gene is TRBV30, the J gene TRBJ2-5, with TRBD2 as a possible D gene (5 bases). The TCR originated in a person between 18 and 75 years old in good health. Sample: blood. The chain's CDR3 is CAWSPILANGETQYF. In DNA, the CDR3 is TGTGCCTGGAGTCCAATCTTAGCGAATGGGGAGACCCAGTACTTC.